This T cell receptor (beta chain) was identified in a study of blood T cell repertoires in COVID-19. Sequencing used immunoSEQ multiplex PCR; TCRdb keeps in-frame clones, though not all of them. The sample contains under 50,000 clones, 90% of which appear only once. The CDR3 has 16 amino acids. J lost 3 bases, V lost 0 bases, and 8 bases had no gene match. CDR1 is LGHNA and CDR2 is YSLEER in the germline V gene. Sequenced: peripheral blood. The clonotype was recovered from a man aged 70-80 years with active COVID-19. The genes are TRBV4-3 and TRBJ2-7; TRBD1 aligns across 7 bases. The CDR3 nucleotides read TGCGCCAGCAGCCAAGACTACAGGGGCGCTATCTACGAGCAGTACTTC. It specifies CASSQDYRGAIYEQYF.